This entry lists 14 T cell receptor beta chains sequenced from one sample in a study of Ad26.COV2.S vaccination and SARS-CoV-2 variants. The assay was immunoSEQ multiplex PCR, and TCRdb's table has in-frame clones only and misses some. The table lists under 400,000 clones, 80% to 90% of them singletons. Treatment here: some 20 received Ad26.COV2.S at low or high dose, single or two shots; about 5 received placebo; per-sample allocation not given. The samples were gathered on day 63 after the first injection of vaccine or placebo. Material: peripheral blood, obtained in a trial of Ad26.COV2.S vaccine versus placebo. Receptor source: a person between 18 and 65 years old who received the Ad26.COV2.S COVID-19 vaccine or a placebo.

The CDR3 bases are TGTGCCAGCAACAGGGGGGGTTCACCCCTCCACTTT. Its protein is CASNRGGSPLHF. This sequence joins TRBV12-3 or TRBV12-4 and TRBJ1-6; 8 bases fit TRBD1. This CDR3 has 12 residues. Unmatched junction bases numbered 2, after V lost 7 bases and J lost 9 bases.

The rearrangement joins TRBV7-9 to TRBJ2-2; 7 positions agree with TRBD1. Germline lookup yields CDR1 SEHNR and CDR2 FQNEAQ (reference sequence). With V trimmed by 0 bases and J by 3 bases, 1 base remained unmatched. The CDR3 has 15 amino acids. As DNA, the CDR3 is TGTGCCAGCAGCTTAGCGAGGGGGCACACCGGGGAGCTGTTTTTT. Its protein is CASSLARGHTGELFF. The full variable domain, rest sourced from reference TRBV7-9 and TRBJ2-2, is DTGVSQNPRHKITKRGQNVTFRCDPISEHNRLYWYRQTLGQGPEFLTYFQNEAQLEKSRLLSDRFSAERPKGSFSTLEIQRTEQGDSAMYLCASSLARGHTGELFFGEGSRLTVL.

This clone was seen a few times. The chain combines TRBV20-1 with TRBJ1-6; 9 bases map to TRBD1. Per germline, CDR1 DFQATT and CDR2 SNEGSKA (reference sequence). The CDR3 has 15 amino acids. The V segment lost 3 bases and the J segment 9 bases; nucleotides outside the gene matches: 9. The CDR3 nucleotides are TGCAGTGCTAGTTTTATGGGACAGGGAGGTTCACCCCTCCACTTT. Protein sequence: CSASFMGQGGSPLHF.

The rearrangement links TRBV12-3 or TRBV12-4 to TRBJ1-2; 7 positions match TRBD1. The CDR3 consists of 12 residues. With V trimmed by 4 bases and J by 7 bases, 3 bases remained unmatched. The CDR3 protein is CASSYRGSGYTF. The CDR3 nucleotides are TGTGCCAGCAGTTACAGGGGAAGTGGCTACACCTTC.

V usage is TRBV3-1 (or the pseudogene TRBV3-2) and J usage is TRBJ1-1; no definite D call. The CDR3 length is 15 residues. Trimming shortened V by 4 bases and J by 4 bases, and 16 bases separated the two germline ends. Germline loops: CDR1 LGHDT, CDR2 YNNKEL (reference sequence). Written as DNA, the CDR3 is TGTGCCAGCAGCCTAGGTTTCCGTCTGGGCACTGAAGCTTTCTTT. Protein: CASSLGFRLGTEAFF.

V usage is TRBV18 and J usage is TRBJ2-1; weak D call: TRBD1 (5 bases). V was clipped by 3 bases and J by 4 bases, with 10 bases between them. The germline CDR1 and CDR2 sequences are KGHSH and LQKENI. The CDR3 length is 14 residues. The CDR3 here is CASSPTVTYNEQFF. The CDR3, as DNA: TGTGCCAGCTCACCGACAGTTACTTACAATGAGCAGTTCTTC.

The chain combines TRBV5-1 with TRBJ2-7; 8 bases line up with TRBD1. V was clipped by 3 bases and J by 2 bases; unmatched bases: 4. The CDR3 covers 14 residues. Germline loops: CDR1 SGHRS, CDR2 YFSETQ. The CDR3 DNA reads TGCGCCAGCAGCTGGACAGGGCCCCCCTACGAGCAGTACTTC. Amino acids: CASSWTGPPYEQYF. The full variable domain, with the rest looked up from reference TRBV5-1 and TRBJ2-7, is KAGVTQTPRYLIKTRGQQVTLSCSPISGHRSVSWYQQTPGQGLQFLFEYFSETQRNKGNFPGRFSGRQFSNSRSEMNVSTLELGDSALYLCASSWTGPPYEQYFGPGTRLTVT.

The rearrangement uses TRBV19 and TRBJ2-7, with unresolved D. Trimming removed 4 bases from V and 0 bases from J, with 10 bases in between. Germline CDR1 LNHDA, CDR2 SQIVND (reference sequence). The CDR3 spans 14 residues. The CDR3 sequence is CASSTMGSSYEQYF. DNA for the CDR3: TGTGCCAGTAGTACCATGGGCAGCTCCTACGAGCAGTACTTC.

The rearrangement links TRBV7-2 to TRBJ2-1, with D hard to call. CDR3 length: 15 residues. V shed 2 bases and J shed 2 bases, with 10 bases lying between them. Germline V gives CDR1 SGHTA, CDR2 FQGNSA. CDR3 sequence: CASSLNRAAYNEQFF. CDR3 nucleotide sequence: TGTGCCAGCAGCTTAAATAGGGCAGCCTACAATGAGCAGTTCTTC.

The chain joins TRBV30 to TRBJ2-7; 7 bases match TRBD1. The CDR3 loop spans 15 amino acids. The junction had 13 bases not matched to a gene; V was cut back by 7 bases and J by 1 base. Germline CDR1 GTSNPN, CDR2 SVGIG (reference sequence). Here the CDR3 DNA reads TGTGCCTTGGAGTCCCGGGACAGTAGATCCTACGAGCAGTACTTC. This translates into CALESRDSRSYEQYF.

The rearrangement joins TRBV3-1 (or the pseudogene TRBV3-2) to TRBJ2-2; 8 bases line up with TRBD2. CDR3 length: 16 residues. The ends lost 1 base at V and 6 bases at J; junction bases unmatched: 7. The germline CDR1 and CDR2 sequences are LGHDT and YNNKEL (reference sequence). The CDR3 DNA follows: TGTGCCAGCAGCCAAGTGAGGGTAGCGGGGTCCGGGGAGCTGTTTTTT. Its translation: CASSQVRVAGSGELFF.

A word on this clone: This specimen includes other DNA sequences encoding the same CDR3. This chain's CDR3 is CASSLNRGGYEQYF. The CDR3 coding sequence is TGCGCCAGCAGCTTGAACAGGGGAGGCTACGAGCAGTACTTC. The chain recombines TRBV5-1 with TRBJ2-7, with D perhaps TRBD1 (7 bases). This CDR3 has 14 amino acids. Between the trimmed V and J ends, which lost 1 base and 3 bases, there was a span of 11 bases. The V gene's germline CDR1 is SGHRS and CDR2 YFSETQ.

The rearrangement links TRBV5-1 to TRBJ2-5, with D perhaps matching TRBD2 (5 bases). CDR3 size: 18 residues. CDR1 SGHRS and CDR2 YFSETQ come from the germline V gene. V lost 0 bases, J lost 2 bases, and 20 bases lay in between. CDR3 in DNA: TGCGCCAGCAGCTTGGGGTTATTATTGGAACCGGGGCAAGAGACCCAGTACTTC. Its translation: CASSLGLLLEPGQETQYF. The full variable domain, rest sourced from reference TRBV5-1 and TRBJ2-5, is KAGVTQTPRYLIKTRGQQVTLSCSPISGHRSVSWYQQTPGQGLQFLFEYFSETQRNKGNFPGRFSGRQFSNSRSEMNVSTLELGDSALYLCASSLGLLLEPGQETQYFGPGTRLLVL.

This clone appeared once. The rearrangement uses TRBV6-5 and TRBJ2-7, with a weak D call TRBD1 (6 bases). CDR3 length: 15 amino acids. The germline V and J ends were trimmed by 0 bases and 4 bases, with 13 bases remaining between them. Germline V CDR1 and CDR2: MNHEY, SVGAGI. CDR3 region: CASSYSPDRKYEQYF. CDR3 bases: TGTGCCAGCAGTTACTCCCCGGACAGAAAATACGAGCAGTACTTC.